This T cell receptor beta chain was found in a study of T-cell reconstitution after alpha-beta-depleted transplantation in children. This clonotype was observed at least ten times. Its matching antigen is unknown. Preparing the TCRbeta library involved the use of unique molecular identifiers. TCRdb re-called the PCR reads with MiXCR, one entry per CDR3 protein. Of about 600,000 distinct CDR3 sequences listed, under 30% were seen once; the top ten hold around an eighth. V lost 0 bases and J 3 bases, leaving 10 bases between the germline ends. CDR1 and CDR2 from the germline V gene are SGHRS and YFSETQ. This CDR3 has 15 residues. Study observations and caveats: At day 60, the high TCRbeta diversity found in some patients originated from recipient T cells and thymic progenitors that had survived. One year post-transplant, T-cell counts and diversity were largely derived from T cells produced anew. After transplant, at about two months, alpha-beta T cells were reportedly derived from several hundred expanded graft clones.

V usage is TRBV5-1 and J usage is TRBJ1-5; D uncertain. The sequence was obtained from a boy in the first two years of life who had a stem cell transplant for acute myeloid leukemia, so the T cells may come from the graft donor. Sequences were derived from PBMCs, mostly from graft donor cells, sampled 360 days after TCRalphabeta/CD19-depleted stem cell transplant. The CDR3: CASSLGLGTNQPQHF. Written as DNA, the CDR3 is TGCGCCAGCAGCTTGGGTTTGGGTACCAATCAGCCCCAGCATTTT.